The sequence of this T cell receptor (beta chain) was determined in a study of blood T cell repertoires in COVID-19. Study-level information: There were acute and convalescent COVID-19 samples, and they came from the United States, Italy and Spain. Sources were T cells, B-cell-depleted T cells, or PBMCs; the material itself was cDNA or gDNA.

Per the original methods: Amplification from reference gene primers served as the basis for estimated nucleated cell counts. The data were produced by immunoSEQ multiplex PCR, yet TCRdb's version contains in-frame clones alone and is incomplete. The D gene and trimming were derived from the DNA, and the V and J assignments and clone size from that table. The repertoire has hundreds of thousands of clones, about 89% of them found once; the top ten carry around 4.4%. Germline V gene sequence: CDR1 MGHDK, CDR2 SYGVNS. Trimming took off 6 bases at V and 3 bases at J, with 9 bases between the two ends. The CDR3 is 13 amino acids.

The sequence came from a man between 40 and 49 years old with acute or convalescent COVID-19. The sequenced sample was peripheral blood. The rearrangement joins TRBV25-1 to TRBJ1-5; perhaps TRBD1 as D (6 bases). Here the CDR3 DNA reads TGTGCCAGCAGCACAGGGATCAATCAGCCCCAGCATTTT. Translation gives CASSTGINQPQHF.